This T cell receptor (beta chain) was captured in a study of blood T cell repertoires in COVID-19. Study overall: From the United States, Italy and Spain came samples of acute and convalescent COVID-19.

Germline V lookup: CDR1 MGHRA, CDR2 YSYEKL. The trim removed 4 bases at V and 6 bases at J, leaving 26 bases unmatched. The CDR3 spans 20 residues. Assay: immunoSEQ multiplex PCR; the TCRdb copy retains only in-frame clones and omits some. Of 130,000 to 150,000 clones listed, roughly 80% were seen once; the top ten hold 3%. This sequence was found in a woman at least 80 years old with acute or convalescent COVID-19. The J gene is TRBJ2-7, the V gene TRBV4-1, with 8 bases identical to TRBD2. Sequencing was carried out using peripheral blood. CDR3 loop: CASSPRTSSGSGGTRGEQYF. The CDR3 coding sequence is TGCGCCAGCAGCCCCCGGACTAGCTCGGGATCCGGTGGTACTAGGGGCGAGCAGTACTTC.